This TCR beta chain was identified during a study of T-cell memory formation after mild COVID-19. This clonotype was seen a handful of times. One entry per CDR3 protein, called by TCRdb with MiXCR from the 5' RACE reads. This sample has about 90,000 distinct CDR3 sequences, with more than 13% found just once. This sequence originates from a man between 18 and 35 years old who had mild COVID-19 (a few samples of this study predate the infection). Cell type and time point are not known. Sequenced sample: PBMCs or a T cell subset sorted from them (not recorded which).

The CDR3 coding sequence is TGCGCCAGCAGCCAACCCGACAGGGTTGAGAGCACCGGGGAGCTGTTTTTT. Residues: CASSQPDRVESTGELFF. The chain is built from TRBV4-3 and TRBJ2-2, with 7 bases aligning to TRBD1. The V gene's germline CDR1 is LGHNA and CDR2 YSLEER. The CDR3 totals 17 residues. After removal of 2 bases from V and 4 bases from J, the junction contained 10 bases not matched to a gene.